This T cell receptor beta chain was observed in a study of cytomegalovirus exposure and HLA in healthy donors. Overall study context: Roughly 80 million unique TCRs from HLA-typed donors made up an early data release.

Broader study findings: A few of the chains that were CMV-associated were confirmed in vitro to be specific for CMV antigens.

PCR primers comprised 60 Vbeta and 13 Jbeta primers. Libraries were prepared by immunoSEQ multiplex PCR; TCRdb keeps only in-frame clonotypes and omits some of them. This table has 150,000 to 200,000 clones, almost 85% appearing once. In regard to this clone: Its antigen is undetermined.

The CDR3 is 15 residues long. Germline assignment: CDR1 MDHEN and CDR2 SYDVKM. V was shortened by 2 bases and J by 4 bases, with 14 bases between the two germline ends. The genes are TRBV28 and TRBJ1-1; TRBD1 is a possible D gene (6 bases). This receptor was taken from a woman between 50 and 59 years old in good health and CMV-seronegative. Sequenced material: PBMCs. CDR3 DNA sequence: TGTGCCAGCAGTTTAGAGGGAAAAGGGGGCACTGAAGCTTTCTTT. This gives the protein CASSLEGKGGTEAFF.